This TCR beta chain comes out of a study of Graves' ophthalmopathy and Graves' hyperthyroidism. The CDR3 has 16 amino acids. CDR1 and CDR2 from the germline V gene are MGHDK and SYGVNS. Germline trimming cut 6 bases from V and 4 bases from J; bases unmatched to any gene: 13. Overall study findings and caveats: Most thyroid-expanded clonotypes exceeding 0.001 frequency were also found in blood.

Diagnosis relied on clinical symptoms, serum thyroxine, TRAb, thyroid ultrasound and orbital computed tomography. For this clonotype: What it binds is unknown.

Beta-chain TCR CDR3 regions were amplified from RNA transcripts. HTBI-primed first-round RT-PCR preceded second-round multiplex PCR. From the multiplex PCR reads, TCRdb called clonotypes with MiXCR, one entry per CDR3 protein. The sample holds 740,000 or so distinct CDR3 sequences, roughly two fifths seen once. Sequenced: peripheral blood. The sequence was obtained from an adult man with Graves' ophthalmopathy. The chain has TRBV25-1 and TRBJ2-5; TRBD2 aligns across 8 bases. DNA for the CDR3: TGTGCCAGCAGCTTTGATCTCGGGAGGGCCGGAGAGACCCAGTACTTC. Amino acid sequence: CASSFDLGRAGETQYF.